The T cell receptor (beta chain) described here comes from a study of shared clonotypes between healthy human individuals. This CDR3 is built from 15 residues. CDR1 and CDR2 from the germline V gene are SGHRS and YFSETQ. Between the trimmed V and J ends, which lost 3 bases and 6 bases, there was a span of 16 bases. A word on this clone: The target antigen is unknown.

Splitting of each subset's genomic DNA was done evenly across several immunoSEQ plates. Clones were read by immunoSEQ multiplex PCR, and TCRdb kept only the in-frame ones, dropping some. The repertoire holds 2 million to 2.5 million clones, with 85% to 95% as singletons. Donation came from healthy HIV-negative adults that had no recent acute infections or vaccinations. Study-level findings and limits: Naive CD4 clonotype sharing across a few donors was 5% to 6%.

The sample consisted of naive CD4+ T cells from PBMCs. Subset described: CD45RA+ positively selected. This receptor was identified in a man aged 18 to 29 in good health. Some clones in this sample may be carry-over from other donors' samples. This sequence joins TRBV5-1 and TRBJ1-5; D ambiguous. CDR3 nucleotide sequence: TGCGCCAGCAGCTCTGGAGGACCCGGGCCTCAGCCCCAGCATTTT. Its protein is CASSSGGPGPQPQHF. Variable domain in full (rest from reference TRBV5-1 and TRBJ1-5): KAGVTQTPRYLIKTRGQQVTLSCSPISGHRSVSWYQQTPGQGLQFLFEYFSETQRNKGNFPGRFSGRQFSNSRSEMNVSTLELGDSALYLCASSSGGPGPQPQHFGDGTRLSIL.